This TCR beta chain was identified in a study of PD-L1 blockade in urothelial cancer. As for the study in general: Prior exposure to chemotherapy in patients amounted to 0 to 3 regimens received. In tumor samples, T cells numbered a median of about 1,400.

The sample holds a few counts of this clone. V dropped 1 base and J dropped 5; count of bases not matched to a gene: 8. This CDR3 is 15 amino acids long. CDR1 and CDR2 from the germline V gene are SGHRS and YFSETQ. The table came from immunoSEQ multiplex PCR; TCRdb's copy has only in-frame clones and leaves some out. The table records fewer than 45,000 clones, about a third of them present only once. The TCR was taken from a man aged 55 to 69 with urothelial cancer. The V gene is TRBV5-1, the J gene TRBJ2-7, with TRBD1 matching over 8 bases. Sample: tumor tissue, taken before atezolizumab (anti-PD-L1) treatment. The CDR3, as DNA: TGCGCCAGCAGCTTGTCCCCAGGGGGCTTTAACGAGCAGTACTTC. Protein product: CASSLSPGGFNEQYF.